Below, one T cell receptor beta chain is given with its context. Its antigen is not identified. The data were taken from a study of cytomegalovirus exposure and HLA in healthy donors. Findings and caveats of the study: Cytomegalovirus association was assigned to over 150 TCR beta chains. Sequencing depth roughly uniform across donors was assumed in presence/absence analyses. Later on, a genetic analysis was performed. It linked a missense variant in DCLRE1C with V- and J-gene trimming of TCR beta. Some V segments could not be told apart, so they were left out, TRBV6-2 and TRBV6-3 among them.

PCR was performed using 60 Vbeta and 13 Jbeta primers. Clones were read by immunoSEQ multiplex PCR, and TCRdb kept only the in-frame ones, dropping some. The sample shows roughly 200,000 clones, 70% to 80% of them seen only once. CDR1 and CDR2 (germline): MGHDK, SYGVNS. V lost 5 bases to trimming and J lost 2 bases, with 14 bases between them. The CDR3 is made up of 15 amino acids. The sequenced sample consisted of PBMCs. V usage is TRBV25-1 and J usage is TRBJ2-3; possible D gene TRBD1, 5 bases. The TCR comes from a woman in her 30s in good health and CMV-seronegative. CDR3 region: CASSTGDGNTDTQYF. In DNA form, the CDR3 reads TGTGCCAGCAGTACAGGCGACGGCAACACAGATACGCAGTATTTT.